This TCR beta chain was identified during a study of beta chain features in type 1 diabetes (dated by TCRdb to 2016 to 2018). Study-wide context: Mean age, gender distribution, total cell number and subset yield were not different between patients and healthy donors. A total of 100 million to 110 million sorted cells were examined across all samples, and a strong correlation was observed between cell number per subset and RNA yield. In the study, TCRB repertoires of sorted circulating CD4+ T cell subsets from recently diagnosed type 1 diabetes patients were compared with those of matched healthy donors. Naive and central memory subsets were obtained from all 30 or so donors, but regulatory and stem cell-like memory subsets were isolated from only 8 patients and 8 healthy donors. What the work shows at the level of the full study, not this receptor alone: Patients with type 1 diabetes made fewer insertions and deleted more nucleotides at VDJ recombination sites, implying thymic rearrangement abnormalities. Shorter templates might have been favored by PCR, but patient and control samples were amplified and corrected together, so both groups would have been affected equally by any skew. In all four CD4+ subsets, TCRB CDR3 length was moderately but significantly shorter in type 1 diabetes patients. Naive, central memory and regulatory TCRB repertoires appeared to be more similar among patients than among healthy donors. Because cDNA rather than genomic DNA was sequenced, highly expressing activated cells could have been over-represented, although no difference in activation and CD3 levels was found between groups. Because the HLA sub-analyses included only small numbers of individuals, any influence of HLA type on TCRB rearrangement was left unresolved.

Each donor gave one peripheral blood draw, approximately 100 mL on average, collected into heparinised tubes. Naive, central memory, regulatory and stem cell-like memory CD4+ T cells were sorted on a BD FACSAria II using a panel including CD45RO, CCR7, CD25, CD127, CD95 and CD27. Purity was above 95% for every sorted population. PBMCs were separated immediately by Lymphoprep density gradient centrifugation and were stained directly, without being cultured. To minimize batch effects, samples were stained and sorted in pairs, one healthy donor with one patient per experiment. From the germline V gene, CDR1 is SGHVS and CDR2 is FQNEAQ. Trimming takes 6 bases off V and 9 bases off J; junction bases not matched to a gene: 11. The CDR3 measures 14 amino acids from cysteine to phenylalanine. Only CDR3 DNA is held: 42 bases, read in frame from base 1. On this clone itself: Its antigen has not been determined. Base qualities are missing; no much larger clone stands one base away.

All of the isolated RNA was reverse transcribed with the High Capacity cDNA Reverse Transcription Kit, so expressed TCRB transcripts were sequenced. Naive, central memory and regulatory T cell samples underwent deep immunoSEQ sequencing, averaging around 4 million total reads per sample. Sorted cells were lysed in RLT buffer and RNA was extracted with DNase-treated RNeasy Micro or Mini kits, depending on cell number. To prevent cross-contamination, every cell subset was processed on its own, while patient and healthy donor samples were processed together. The immunoSEQ multiplex PCR was used to amplify TCRB sequences from cDNA, generating 87-bp fragments that spanned the CDR3 region. Sequencing of the amplicons was done on the Illumina HiSeq platform. In the original analysis: Synthetic template baselines were used to correct PCR bias computationally, reads within Hamming distance 2 were collapsed, and singletons that could not be merged were discarded. Reads were aligned against IMGT to assign V, D and J genes, CDR3 length and insertions or deletions at six rearrangement sites. Within each subset, clonotype counts were normalized to sorted cell number, after which true diversity and Gini coefficients were computed with the tcR R package. Repertoire sharing was quantified using the overlap coefficient calculated on TCRB nucleotide sequences. TCRdb took over this immuneACCESS table, retaining in-frame rearrangements with V and J assigned. Such tables are incomplete; in checked studies, under half of the missing clones stem from an unresolved V gene, and the remainder is unexplained. From that table come the V and J calls and clone size; the DNA was used to work out D and trimming. The sample table records 130,000 or so clones; around a tenth of these occur just once. Around 0.68% of the sample belongs to the ten largest clones.

The TCR sequence derives from a man in his late teens or twenties in good health. The V gene is TRBV7-8 and the J gene is TRBJ2-1, with 7 middle bases fitting TRBD1. Material: central memory CD4+ T cells from blood. The DNA sequence is as follows: TGTGCCAGCAGGTACGGGACAGCCCAGGGTGAGCAGTTCTTC. It specifies CASRYGTAQGEQFF.